The rows below give T cell receptor beta chains drawn from one sample of a study of cytomegalovirus exposure and HLA in healthy donors. Here immunoSEQ multiplex PCR was the method, and the copy in TCRdb shows in-frame clones only, minus some. The sample includes over 75,000 clones, 85% of them seen just once. The sequencing sample was made of PBMCs. All receptors derive from a man younger than 30 in good health and CMV-seropositive. Both conserved end residues are part of each CDR3. The D gene is left open where the match is weak. Only part of the rows carry a size: once, few, many, or a class if the clone is expanded.

d_call	v_call	j_call	clone_size	cdr3_aa	cdr3_nt
.	TRBV28	TRBJ1-4	.	CASSFHNTEKLFF	TGTGCCAGCAGTTTCCACAATACGGAAAAACTGTTTTTT
TRBD2	TRBV28	TRBJ2-1	.	CASSSGTSGALGLNEQFF	TGTGCCAGCAGTTCTGGGACTAGCGGTGCCTTGGGCCTAAATGAGCAGTTCTTC
.	TRBV15	TRBJ2-3	.	CATSRDLGTVAGTDTQYF	TGTGCCACCAGCAGAGATCTGGGGACAGTGGCGGGAACAGATACGCAGTATTTT
.	TRBV9	TRBJ1-2	.	CASSVEDNGNYGYTF	TGTGCCAGCAGCGTAGAGGACAACGGAAACTATGGCTACACCTTC
TRBD2	TRBV5-1	TRBJ2-1	.	CASSLLTGGNDEQFF	TGCGCCAGCAGCTTGTTAACGGGAGGTAATGATGAGCAGTTCTTC
.	TRBV10-1	TRBJ2-2	.	CAIPLPPELGELFF	TGCGCCATCCCGCTCCCACCGGAGTTAGGGGAGCTGTTTTTT
.	TRBV6-5	TRBJ1-5	once	CASSPGQRGDQPQHF	TGTGCCAGCAGCCCTGGACAGCGGGGAGATCAGCCCCAGCATTTT
TRBD1	TRBV7-8	TRBJ2-3	.	CASSLTGFIPSDTQYF	TGTGCCAGCAGCTTGACAGGGTTTATCCCCTCAGATACGCAGTATTTT
TRBD2	TRBV5-1	TRBJ2-7	.	CASSLVAGMGSYEQYF	TGCGCCAGCAGCTTGGTAGCGGGGATGGGCTCCTACGAGCAGTACTTC
.	TRBV5-1	TRBJ1-2	.	CASSLIPLPGMDYGYTF	TGCGCCAGCAGCTTGATTCCCCTACCGGGGATGGACTATGGCTACACCTTC
TRBD1	TRBV10-2	TRBJ1-1	.	CASNAGGRGTEAFF	TGCGCCAGCAACGCAGGGGGCCGAGGTACTGAAGCTTTCTTT
TRBD1	TRBV10-1	TRBJ2-5	.	CASRTGPCETQYF	TGCGCCAGCAGGACAGGGCCGTGCGAGACCCAGTACTTC
TRBD2	TRBV6-6	TRBJ2-5	.	CASSQLAGVQVTQYF	TGTGCCAGCAGTCAACTAGCGGGAGTGCAAGTGACCCAGTACTTC
.	TRBV6-5	TRBJ2-5	.	CASSYSVVAEKETQYF	TGTGCCAGCAGTTACTCGGTGGTAGCGGAAAAAGAGACCCAGTACTTC
.	TRBV2	TRBJ1-1	.	CASSGGQGSEAFF	TGTGCCAGCAGTGGGGGCCAGGGGTCTGAAGCTTTCTTT
.	TRBV27	TRBJ1-4	once	CASSLGRRGSEKLFF	TGTGCCAGCAGTTTGGGGCGGAGGGGAAGTGAAAAACTGTTTTTT
TRBD2	TRBV27	TRBJ2-3	.	CASSGPGLADTQYF	TGTGCCAGCAGTGGACCGGGACTAGCAGATACGCAGTATTTT
TRBD1	TRBV28	TRBJ2-1	.	CASSSPGQLTNEQFF	TGTGCCAGCAGTTCACCGGGACAGTTGACCAATGAGCAGTTCTTC
TRBD2	TRBV7-9	TRBJ2-5	.	CASSLAGRAGQETQYF	TGTGCCAGCAGCTTAGCCGGGAGGGCCGGTCAAGAGACCCAGTACTTC
TRBD2	TRBV28	TRBJ2-5	.	CASSFPGLAETQYF	TGTGCCAGCAGTTTCCCGGGACTAGCCGAGACCCAGTACTTC
.	TRBV11-2	TRBJ2-1	.	CASSLAAANNEQFF	TGTGCCAGCAGCTTAGCAGCGGCCAACAATGAGCAGTTCTTC
.	TRBV11-3	TRBJ1-2	.	CASSLTGGGRYYGYTF	TGTGCCAGCAGTCTAACGGGGGGAGGAAGATATTATGGCTACACCTTC
TRBD2	TRBV5-1	TRBJ2-7	.	CASSLTSGRAYEQYF	TGCGCCAGCAGCTTAACTAGCGGGAGGGCCTACGAGCAGTACTTC
.	TRBV25-1	TRBJ2-1	few	CASNTPNINEQFF	TGTGCCAGCAACACCCCAAATATCAATGAGCAGTTCTTC
.	TRBV2	TRBJ2-2	.	CASSGLGGVTGELFF	TGTGCCAGCAGTGGCCTAGGGGGGGTCACCGGGGAGCTGTTTTTT
.	TRBV7-9	TRBJ2-7	.	CATSGASYEQYF	TGTGCCACTTCAGGGGCCTCCTACGAGCAGTACTTC
.	TRBV11-1	TRBJ2-5	.	CASSPRSGRYQETQYF	TGTGCCAGCAGCCCCAGGAGCGGGCGATACCAAGAGACCCAGTACTTC
.	TRBV5-6	TRBJ2-5	.	CASSLFLQETQYF	TGTGCCAGCAGCTTGTTTCTGCAAGAGACCCAGTACTTC
.	TRBV5-6	TRBJ1-1	.	CASSFLSGNTEAFF	TGTGCCAGCAGCTTTCTCAGTGGGAACACTGAAGCTTTCTTT
TRBD2	TRBV4-1	TRBJ2-5	few	CASSRPGGRYQETQYF	TGCGCCAGCAGCCGCCCGGGGGGGCGGTACCAAGAGACCCAGTACTTC
.	TRBV5-5	TRBJ2-1	.	CASSERQSSYNEQFF	TGTGCCAGCAGCGAACGACAGAGCTCCTACAATGAGCAGTTCTTC
TRBD1	TRBV10-2	TRBJ1-5	many	CASSDVRGTNQPQHF	TGCGCCAGCAGTGATGTCAGGGGGACCAATCAGCCCCAGCATTTT
.	TRBV7-3	TRBJ2-5	.	CASSYSGQETQYF	TGTGCCAGCAGCTATAGCGGCCAAGAGACCCAGTACTTC
.	TRBV18	TRBJ1-5	few	CASSPAVNSNQPQHF	TGTGCCAGCTCACCCGCGGTCAATAGCAATCAGCCCCAGCATTTT
TRBD1	TRBV5-1	TRBJ1-1	.	CASSFLGGQTEAFF	TGCGCCAGCAGCTTTCTAGGGGGCCAGACTGAAGCTTTCTTT
TRBD2	TRBV28	TRBJ2-1	.	CASSSPLAGGYNEQFF	TGTGCCAGCAGTTCCCCCCTAGCGGGAGGATACAATGAGCAGTTCTTC
TRBD2	TRBV6-5	TRBJ2-1	.	CASSVESGRADEQFF	TGTGCCAGCAGCGTGGAGAGCGGGAGGGCCGACGAGCAGTTCTTC
.	TRBV2	TRBJ1-4	.	CASNGDVEKLFF	TGTGCCAGCAACGGGGATGTCGAAAAACTGTTTTTT
.	TRBV19	TRBJ1-1	once	CASSTPNRVNTEAFF	TGTGCCAGTAGTACACCGAACAGGGTGAACACTGAAGCTTTCTTT
TRBD1	TRBV11-3	TRBJ2-2	.	CASSPTTGGTEPGELFF	TGTGCCAGCAGCCCAACAACCGGTGGGACAGAGCCCGGGGAGCTGTTTTTT